The next 15 T cell receptor beta chains were all read from a single sample in a study of cytomegalovirus exposure and HLA in healthy donors. The PCR had 60 Vbeta and 13 Jbeta primers. Here immunoSEQ multiplex PCR was the method, and the copy in TCRdb shows in-frame clones only, minus some. In the table there are under 150,000 clones, around 80% of which are singletons. Specimen: PBMCs. These TCRs come from a woman in her forties or fifties in good health and CMV-seronegative.

This clone is a singleton in its sample. The genes are TRBV7-2 and TRBJ1-5; 7 bases are shared with TRBD1. Trimming cost V 5 bases and J 6 bases; bases outside gene matches: 7. Germline V gene lookup returns CDR1 SGHTA and CDR2 FQGNSA. The CDR3 is made up of 14 amino acids. The CDR3 nucleotides read TGTGCCAGCAGCCCACCAGGGGGAGGTCAGCCCCAGCATTTT. This codes for CASSPPGGGQPQHF. The full variable domain, rest sourced from reference TRBV7-2 and TRBJ1-5, is GAGVSQSPSNKVTEKGKDVELRCDPISGHTALYWYRQSLGQGLEFLIYFQGNSAPDKSGLPSDRFSAERTGGSVSTLTIQRTQQEDSAVYLCASSPPGGGQPQHFGDGTRLSIL.

A word on this clone: Other DNA sequences of this sample code for an identical CDR3. J is TRBJ2-1 and V is TRBV7-2, with 14 bases identical to TRBD2. Trimming took 8 bases from V and 2 from J; bases not matched to a gene: 2. The CDR3 length is 15 residues. Germline V lookup: CDR1 SGHTA, CDR2 FQGNSA. The CDR3, as DNA: TGTGCCAGCCGACTAGCGGGAGGGCCCTACAATGAGCAGTTCTTC. Protein sequence: CASRLAGGPYNEQFF.

This clone was seen a handful of times. This chain links TRBV7-8 with TRBJ1-1; TRBD1 is a possible D gene (6 bases). The V and J ends lost 4 bases and 0 bases respectively, with 12 bases between them. The CDR3 is 15 amino acids. The germline V gene has CDR1 SGHVS and CDR2 FQNEAQ. In DNA form, the CDR3 reads TGTGCCAGCAGCTCCACAGGGTCGATGAACACTGAAGCTTTCTTT. Protein product: CASSSTGSMNTEAFF.

This clone was recorded once. This rearrangement joins TRBV4-2 to TRBJ2-2; the match to TRBD1 covers 8 bases. The length of the CDR3 is 16 residues. After removal of 4 bases from V and 4 bases from J, the junction contained 8 bases not matched to a gene. The germline gives CDR1 LGHNA, CDR2 YNFKEQ. The chain's CDR3 is CASSPRGQAPTGELFF. CDR3 sequence (DNA): TGTGCCAGCAGCCCTAGGGGACAGGCGCCCACCGGGGAGCTGTTTTTT.

The gene calls are TRBV4-3 and TRBJ2-1, with D hard to call. V lost 4 bases and J 9 bases, leaving 10 bases between the germline ends. Germline-derived CDR1 and CDR2 are LGHNA and YSLEER. The CDR3 is 12 amino acids. DNA of the CDR3: TGCGCCAGCAGCCTCCTCCACGGTGAGCAGTTCTTC. This encodes CASSLLHGEQFF.

This clone was recorded many times. This chain uses TRBV5-8 with TRBJ2-2; 9 nucleotides agree with TRBD1. V trimming: 6 bases; J trimming: 3 bases; junction bases outside the gene matches: 6. Germline CDR1 is SGHTS and CDR2 is YDEGEE. The CDR3 has 15 residues. The CDR3 reads CASNRDRAYTGELFF. The DNA for the CDR3 is TGTGCCAGCAACCGGGACAGGGCGTACACCGGGGAGCTGTTTTTT.

This sequence joins TRBV28 and TRBJ1-4, with D maybe TRBD1 (6 bases). V shed 8 bases and J shed 3 bases, with 16 bases lying between them. This CDR3 comprises 15 residues. CDR1 and CDR2 from the germline V gene are MDHEN and SYDVKM. This CDR3 is CASGPHRVANEKLFF. As DNA, the CDR3 is TGTGCCAGCGGCCCCCACAGGGTGGCTAATGAAAAACTGTTTTTT.

In this sample, this clone turned up a few times. This chain uses TRBV18 with TRBJ1-2, with D possibly matching TRBD1 (6 bases). The V gene lost 3 bases and the J gene lost 6 bases, with 8 bases spanning the gap. Germline-derived CDR1 and CDR2 are KGHSH and LQKENI. The CDR3 contains 12 residues. The CDR3 bases are TGTGCCAGCTCACCGAACAGGGATGGCTACACCTTC. The encoded protein is CASSPNRDGYTF.

The table lists this clone with a count of one. This chain links TRBV30 with TRBJ2-5; TRBD1 matches 10 bases. The trim removed 1 base at V and 4 bases at J, leaving 3 bases unmatched. CDR1 is GTSNPN and CDR2 is SVGIG in the germline V gene (reference sequence). The CDR3 extends over 14 amino acids. In DNA form, the CDR3 reads TGTGCCTGGAGTGGGACAGGGGGGGGAGAGACCCAGTACTTC. It is translated as CAWSGTGGGETQYF. The whole variable domain, remainder taken from reference TRBV30 and TRBJ2-5, is SQTIHQWPATLVQPVGSPLSLECTVEGTSNPNLYWYRQAAGRGLQLLFYSVGIGQISSEVPQNLSASRPQDRQFILSSKKLLLSDSGFYLCAWSGTGGGETQYFGPGTRLLVL.

The chain has TRBV2 and TRBJ1-5, with TRBD1 identical over 8 bases. This CDR3 comprises 15 residues. Germline lookup yields CDR1 SNHLY and CDR2 FYNNEI. After removal of 3 bases from V and 6 bases from J, the junction contained 7 bases not matched to a gene. As DNA, the CDR3 is TGTGCCAGCAGTGAGGACAGGGAAAGGGGTCAGCCCCAGCATTTT. This translates into CASSEDRERGQPQHF. Full variable domain (outside the CDR3, taken from reference TRBV2 and TRBJ1-5): EPEVTQTPSHQVTQMGQEVILRCVPISNHLYFYWYRQILGQKVEFLVSFYNNEISEKSEIFDDQFSVERPDGSNFTLKIRSTKLEDSAMYFCASSEDRERGQPQHFGDGTRLSIL.

The chain uses TRBV2 and TRBJ1-4; the match to TRBD1 covers 8 bases. The CDR3 consists of 15 residues. After removal of 8 bases from V and 0 bases from J, the junction contained 5 bases not matched to a gene. The germline CDR1 and CDR2 sequences are SNHLY and FYNNEI. This chain's CDR3 is CASGGQATTNEKLFF. Written as DNA, the CDR3 is TGTGCCAGCGGGGGACAGGCGACAACTAATGAAAAACTGTTTTTT.

This rearrangement joins TRBV6-1 to TRBJ1-1; 7 nucleotides match TRBD1. The J segment lost 4 bases and the V segment lost 4 bases, leaving 9 bases of the junction unmatched. The CDR3 is made up of 15 amino acids. The V gene's germline CDR1 is MNHNS and CDR2 SASEGT. DNA of the CDR3: TGTGCCAGCAGTGCTCTACAGGGGAGCGGCACTGAAGCTTTCTTT. This encodes CASSALQGSGTEAFF.

The chain couples TRBV11-3 to TRBJ1-1; D is perhaps TRBD1 (5 bases). From germline, CDR1 is SGHNT and CDR2 YENEEA. There are 15 residues in the CDR3. V was clipped by 5 bases and J by 5 bases, with 18 bases between them. The CDR3: CASSPSGGLMTEAFF. The CDR3 DNA reads as TGTGCCAGCAGCCCGTCGGGGGGACTAATGACTGAAGCTTTCTTT.

The chain combines TRBV28 with TRBJ2-1, with a weak D call TRBD1 (6 bases). Germline CDR1 MDHEN, CDR2 SYDVKM. The CDR3 extends over 14 amino acids. V lost 3 bases and J 8 bases, leaving 14 bases between the germline ends. CDR3 protein: CASSLGAARDEQFF. The CDR3 nucleotides are TGTGCCAGCAGTTTGGGGGCGGCGCGGGATGAGCAGTTCTTC.

This clone was seen a handful of times. As DNA, the CDR3 is TGTGCCGCGGGCCCGGGAGAAGCTTTCTTT. It encodes CAAGPGEAFF. This sequence joins TRBV10-3 and TRBJ1-1, with D unclear. The germline V gene has CDR1 ENHRY and CDR2 SYGVKD. This CDR3 spans 10 amino acids. The V gene lost 11 bases and the J gene lost 8 bases, with 12 bases spanning the gap.